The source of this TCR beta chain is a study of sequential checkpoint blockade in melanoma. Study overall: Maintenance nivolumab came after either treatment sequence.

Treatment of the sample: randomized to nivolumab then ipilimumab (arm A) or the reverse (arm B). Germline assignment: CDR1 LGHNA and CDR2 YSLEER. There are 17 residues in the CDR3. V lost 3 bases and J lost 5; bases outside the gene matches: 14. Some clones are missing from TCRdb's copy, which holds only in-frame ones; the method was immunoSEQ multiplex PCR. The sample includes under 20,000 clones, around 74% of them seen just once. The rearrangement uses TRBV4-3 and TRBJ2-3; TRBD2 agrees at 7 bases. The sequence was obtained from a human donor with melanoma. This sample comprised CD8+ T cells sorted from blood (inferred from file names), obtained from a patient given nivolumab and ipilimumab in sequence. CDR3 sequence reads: CASSQKTQAGEGDTQYF. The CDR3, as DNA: TGCGCCAGCAGCCAGAAGACCCAGGCGGGGGAGGGAGATACGCAGTATTTT.